This T cell receptor (beta chain) comes out of a study of response to subunit inactivated influenza vaccine. Study conclusions and caveats: It was the authors' suggestion that each seasonal influenza vaccination recruits few new T cells.

V lost 7 bases, J lost 2 bases, and 6 bases stayed unmatched. This CDR3 region has 15 residues. Germline lookup yields CDR1 SGHVS and CDR2 FQNEAQ. There are a few counts of this clonotype. Its antigen is still unknown. TCRdb fed the RT-PCR reads into MiXCR, producing one record per CDR3 protein. The data show around 190,000 distinct CDR3 sequences, around an eighth seen once. The starting material was CD8+ T cells sorted from PBMCs, obtained 4 to 6 days after vaccination. The receptor was derived from a man in his fifties or sixties who received an inactivated influenza vaccine. The J gene is TRBJ2-2, the V gene TRBV7-8, with 8 positions matching TRBD1. CDR3 in amino acids: CASKRQGRNTGELFF. In DNA, the CDR3 is TGTGCCAGCAAACGACAGGGGCGAAACACCGGGGAGCTGTTTTTT.